This is a list of T cell receptor beta chains from one sample in a study of spatial heterogeneity in lung cancer. TCRdb used MiXCR to reprocess the 5' RACE reads, holding one entry per CDR3 protein. There are about 40,000 distinct CDR3 sequences in the sample; roughly 5.5% occur only once, and 25% to 30% lies in the top ten. The sequencing here drew on PBMCs, taken at surgery. The receptor set was obtained from a female donor with early-stage non-small cell lung cancer. CDR3s include the opening cysteine and the closing phenylalanine or tryptophan. D genes are given only for firm matches. Size is stated as once, few, many, or a class for an expanded clone.

D gene	clone size	V gene	J gene	CDR3 DNA	CDR3 protein
TRBD2	many	TRBV7-8	TRBJ2-5	TGTGCCAGCAGCCCTGGGGGGGGAGAGACCCAGTACTTC	CASSPGGGETQYF
TRBD2	many	TRBV4-2	TRBJ2-5	TGTGCCAGCAGCCAACGACTAGCGGGGATCCAAGAGACCCAGTACTTC	CASSQRLAGIQETQYF
-	many	TRBV14	TRBJ1-1	TGTGCCAGCAGCATACACTTGAACACTGAAGCTTTCTTT	CASSIHLNTEAFF
-	few	TRBV11-2	TRBJ2-1	TGTGCCAGCAGCCCCAAGACAGGGAGGCACAATGAGCAGTTCTTC	CASSPKTGRHNEQFF
-	many	TRBV20-1	TRBJ1-5	TGCAGTGTCCCCGCAGCTCAGCCCCAGCATTTT	CSVPAAQPQHF
TRBD2	many	TRBV28	TRBJ2-7	TGTGCCAGCAGTGCCCCGACTAGCGGGGGGCCCAGCTCCTACGAGCAGTACTTC	CASSAPTSGGPSSYEQYF
TRBD1	many	TRBV4-1	TRBJ2-1	TGCGCCAGCAGCCAAGAACAGGGGTCATACAATGAGCAGTTCTTC	CASSQEQGSYNEQFF
-	many	TRBV19	TRBJ1-2	TGTGCCAGTAGCACGGACGGGAAAAACTATGGCTACACCTTC	CASSTDGKNYGYTF
TRBD1	few	TRBV11-2	TRBJ1-4	TGTCTCCCGAAACCCAAGACAGGGGGCTATAATGAAAAACTGTTTTTT	CLPKPKTGGYNEKLFF
TRBD1	many	TRBV7-2	TRBJ2-1	TGTGCCAGCAGCTTAGTAAGGGGACAGGGTACTGAGCAGTTCTTC	CASSLVRGQGTEQFF
-	many	TRBV9	TRBJ2-7	TGTGCCAGCAGCGTAGAGGGCGGACCCTCCTACGAGCAGTACTTC	CASSVEGGPSYEQYF
-	many	TRBV3-1	TRBJ2-1	TGTGCCAGCAGCCAAGATTCCTCATCCGGACTACGCTACAATGAGCAGTTCTTC	CASSQDSSSGLRYNEQFF
TRBD2	many	TRBV10-3	TRBJ2-3	TGTGCCAAAGGAGCGGGGGGGAGCACAGATACGCAGTATTTT	CAKGAGGSTDTQYF
-	many	TRBV4-1	TRBJ1-6	TGCGCCAGCAGCCAAGTGAATTCACCCCTCCACTTT	CASSQVNSPLHF
-	many	TRBV6-1	TRBJ2-7	TGTGCCCTGCAGGGGACCTACGAGCAGTACTTC	CALQGTYEQYF
-	many	TRBV5-1	TRBJ1-2	TGCGCCAGCAGCCCCACCGGGGGCCCTAACTATGGCTACACCTTC	CASSPTGGPNYGYTF
-	few	TRBV12-3/TRBV12-4	TRBJ1-5	TGTGCCAGCAGTTTTATGGAGAATCAGCCCCAGCATTTT	CASSFMENQPQHF
-	many	TRBV29-1	TRBJ1-1	TGCAGCGCGCCCCTCCGGGGGATGAACACTGAAGCTTTCTTT	CSAPLRGMNTEAFF
TRBD2	many	TRBV9	TRBJ2-7	TGTGCCAGCAGCGCAGAGACTAGCGCCTCCTACGAGCAGTACTTC	CASSAETSASYEQYF
TRBD1	many	TRBV28	TRBJ1-2	TGTGCCAGCATAGGGACAGTGTCTAACTATGGCTACACCTTC	CASIGTVSNYGYTF